Listed below are T cell receptor beta chains from one sample, sequenced in a study of blood T cell repertoires in COVID-19. Clones were sequenced by immunoSEQ multiplex PCR, and TCRdb holds only the in-frame ones, with some missing. The data show around 100,000 clones, with approximately 92% seen just once and approximately 29% held by the top ten. Sequencing was done on a sample of peripheral blood. These TCRs come from a woman older than 75 with acute or convalescent COVID-19. CDR3s include the opening cysteine and the closing phenylalanine or tryptophan. The order of the fields is V gene, clone size, D gene, J gene, CDR3 DNA, CDR3 protein. A D gene is named only where the DNA matches it firmly. Expanded clones are given a class, and other clones once, few, many or no size at all.

>TRBV11-2|-|-|TRBJ1-4
TGTGCCAGCAGCTCCGCACCCGCGGCTAATGAAAAACTGTTTTTT
CASSSAPAANEKLFF
>TRBV4-3|-|-|TRBJ2-3
TGCGCCAGCAGCCAAGACCCCAAAGATACGCAGTATTTT
CASSQDPKDTQYF
>TRBV5-1|-|-|TRBJ2-7
TGCGCCAGCAGCTTGGGTGGGGGGTCCTACGAGCAGTACTTC
CASSLGGGSYEQYF
>TRBV11-2|-|TRBD1|TRBJ1-6
TGTGCCAGCAGCTGGTCCGGGACAGATAATTCACCCCTCCACTTT
CASSWSGTDNSPLHF
>TRBV29-1|-|TRBD1|TRBJ2-5
TGCAGCGTTCGGACCGGGACAGGGTTTGGTGAGACCCAGTACTTC
CSVRTGTGFGETQYF
>TRBV18|-|-|TRBJ1-2
TGTGCCAGCTCACCACCTCAGGGGCGAGACTCTAGTGGCTACACCTTC
CASSPPQGRDSSGYTF
>TRBV18|-|-|TRBJ1-4
TGTGCCAGCTCATGGGGGCCTAATGAAAAACTGTTTTTT
CASSWGPNEKLFF
>TRBV12-3/TRBV12-4|-|-|TRBJ1-2
TGTGCCAGCAGTCTAAACAACTATGGCTACACCTTC
CASSLNNYGYTF
>TRBV6-2/TRBV6-3|-|TRBD2|TRBJ2-7
TGTGCCAGCAGTTCGACTAGCGGCTACATCTACGAGCAGTACTTC
CASSSTSGYIYEQYF
>TRBV19|-|-|TRBJ1-3
TGTGCCAGTATCCCAGACAGGAGTGGAGGAAACACCATATATTTT
CASIPDRSGGNTIYF
>TRBV13|-|-|TRBJ2-2
TGTGCCAGCAGCCCGGCGGGGCGGGGGAACACCGGGGAGCTGTTTTTT
CASSPAGRGNTGELFF
>TRBV30|-|-|TRBJ1-2
TGTGCCTGGAGTGTTAGGCCCCAGGCCGGCTACACCTTC
CAWSVRPQAGYTF
>TRBV28|-|-|TRBJ2-3
TGTGCCAGCAGTCCCCTGAGAGGGGGGGCCAATCTTAGCACAGATACGCAGTATTTT
CASSPLRGGANLSTDTQYF
>TRBV19|-|TRBD1|TRBJ2-1
TGTGCCAGCCAAGGACAGGGGAACAATGAGCAGTTCTTC
CASQGQGNNEQFF
>TRBV5-1|-|TRBD1|TRBJ1-4
TGCGCCAGCAGCACCGGACAGGGGGCTGAGAGTGAAAAACTGTTTTTT
CASSTGQGAESEKLFF
>TRBV21-1|-|-|TRBJ1-2
TGTGCCAGCAGCAAAGATGAACGAGCATACTATGGCTACACCTTC
CASSKDERAYYGYTF
>TRBV5-1|-|TRBD1|TRBJ1-4
TGCGCCAGCAGCTTGGCCTACCCGAGGGGGCCAACTAATGAAAAACTGTTTTTT
CASSLAYPRGPTNEKLFF
>TRBV20-1|-|TRBD1|TRBJ2-7
TGCAGTGCTAGTCGCCAGGGGGCTTACGAGCAGTACTTC
CSASRQGAYEQYF
>TRBV10-2|-|-|TRBJ1-1
TGCGCCAGCCGAGAGGACACTGAAGCTTTCTTT
CASREDTEAFF
>TRBV4-3|-|-|TRBJ1-2
TGCGCCAGCAGCCAAGATCAGGTTACGGGGGATGGCTACACCTTC
CASSQDQVTGDGYTF
>TRBV10-3|-|TRBD1|TRBJ1-2
TGTGCCATCAGTGAGTCAGGGGGCTCCAACTATGGCTACACCTTC
CAISESGGSNYGYTF
>TRBV4-1|-|-|TRBJ1-1
TGCGCCAGCAGCCAAGATAGGACACAGGGAAAGTCGGTGAACACTGAAGCTTTCTTT
CASSQDRTQGKSVNTEAFF
>TRBV10-3|-|-|TRBJ2-7
TGTGCCATCATGGGGGGGGCAACCTACGAGCAGTACTTC
CAIMGGATYEQYF
>TRBV27|-|-|TRBJ2-1
TGTGCCAGCAGTTCGGGGCAGCGGGCGTATTACAATGAGCAGTTCTTC
CASSSGQRAYYNEQFF
>TRBV30|few|-|TRBJ1-5
TGTGCCTGGAGTCGGGGGATCACTACTAATCAGCCCCAGCATTTT
CAWSRGITTNQPQHF
>TRBV11-2|-|-|TRBJ1-1
TGTGCCAGCAGCTTATCGGCCGGGAGGAACACTGAAGCTTTCTTT
CASSLSAGRNTEAFF
>TRBV5-5|-|TRBD1|TRBJ1-5
TGTGCCAGCAGCCTGGGACAGAGCGCGCAGCCCCAGCATTTT
CASSLGQSAQPQHF
>TRBV18|-|TRBD1|TRBJ2-1
TGTGCCAGCTCACCCTTGAGGACAGGGGCCGACAATGAGCAGTTCTTC
CASSPLRTGADNEQFF
>TRBV4-2|-|TRBD2|TRBJ2-3
TGTGCCAGCAGCCCGGCGGCTAGCGGGGGGGCCTTTTCCGCAGATACGCAGTATTTT
CASSPAASGGAFSADTQYF
>TRBV7-9|-|TRBD1|TRBJ2-7
TGTGCCAGCAGCTTATCCTCGACAGGGTGCGGGGAGCAGTACTTC
CASSLSSTGCGEQYF
>TRBV4-1|-|TRBD2|TRBJ2-7
TGCGCCAGCAGCCAAGGCGGACTAGCGGGGGTGTACGAGCAGTACTTC
CASSQGGLAGVYEQYF
>TRBV19|-|TRBD1|TRBJ2-4
TGTGCCAGTAGGGGGTTGGGACAGATAAAAAACATTCAGTACTTC
CASRGLGQIKNIQYF
>TRBV5-1|-|-|TRBJ2-3
TGCGCCAGCAGCCTCGGGGTGGATACGCAGTATTTT
CASSLGVDTQYF
>TRBV27|-|-|TRBJ1-4
TGTGCCAGCATCCCATCGGGGGAAAAACTGTTTTTT
CASIPSGEKLFF
>TRBV18|-|TRBD2|TRBJ2-5
TGTGCCAGCTCACCCCTGACTAGCGGGATCGAGACCCAGTACTTC
CASSPLTSGIETQYF
>TRBV19|-|-|TRBJ1-5
TGTGCCAGTGCAAACCAGGGGAATCAACAGCCCCAGCATTTT
CASANQGNQQPQHF
>TRBV2|-|-|TRBJ2-4
TGTGCCAGCAGTGCCCCCGTGGGGCAGGGTAAAAACATTCAGTACTTC
CASSAPVGQGKNIQYF
>TRBV19|few|TRBD2|TRBJ2-1
TGTGCCAGTAGTATAGATCAGGGACTAGCGTACAATGAGCAGTTCTTC
CASSIDQGLAYNEQFF
>TRBV10-2|-|-|TRBJ2-7
TGCGCCAGCAGTGAGCCTAGGGGGAAATACGAGCAGTACTTC
CASSEPRGKYEQYF
>TRBV2|-|TRBD2|TRBJ2-3
TGTGCCAGCAGTGAAGAGGCTAGCGGGGTGACAGATACGCAGTATTTT
CASSEEASGVTDTQYF
>TRBV19|-|TRBD2|TRBJ2-1
TGTGCCAGTAGTATGGTCAGCGGGGGGGCCGATGAGCAGTTCTTC
CASSMVSGGADEQFF
>TRBV2|-|-|TRBJ1-5
TGTGCCAGCAGTGTGTTCGGCATCTCAGGTCAGCCCCAGCATTTT
CASSVFGISGQPQHF
>TRBV12-2|-|-|TRBJ2-4
TGTGCAAGTCGCCCCGGACAGGGATTAAACATTCAGTACTTC
CASRPGQGLNIQYF
>TRBV6-6|-|-|TRBJ1-1
TGTGCCAGCAGTTACCTGCAGGGGTTGGGCACTGAAGCTTTCTTT
CASSYLQGLGTEAFF
>TRBV18|once|TRBD2|TRBJ2-5
TGTGCCAGCTCAGCGGGACTAGGTGTCGAGACCCAGTACTTC
CASSAGLGVETQYF
>TRBV27|-|-|TRBJ1-5
TGTGCCAGCAGTTTAAGTACCACACTTGGGAGTCAGCCCCAGCATTTT
CASSLSTTLGSQPQHF
>TRBV9|-|TRBD2|TRBJ2-3
TGTGCCAGCACCATGGGGACTAGCGGGCTTGTAGATACGCAGTATTTT
CASTMGTSGLVDTQYF
>TRBV15|few|TRBD1|TRBJ1-6
TGTGCCACCAGCACGACAGGGTCAGGTTCACCCCTCCACTTT
CATSTTGSGSPLHF
>TRBV5-1|-|TRBD1|TRBJ2-7
TGCGCCAGCAGCTTGCAAGGACAGGGGTACGAGCAGTACTTC
CASSLQGQGYEQYF
>TRBV5-4|medium-sized|-|TRBJ2-7
TGTGCCAGCAGCTTGCGGCAGGGATCCTACGAGCAGTACTTC
CASSLRQGSYEQYF